The 23 T cell receptor beta chains below come from one sample, sequenced in a study of blood T cell repertoires in COVID-19. Generated by immunoSEQ multiplex PCR, the TCRdb table keeps only in-frame clones and is missing some. The sample holds around 300,000 clones; about 90% are singletons and the top ten take about 4.7%. Sequenced input: PBMCs or T cells enriched from blood (not recorded which). The receptor source for this set is a man aged 25 to 40 who had recovered from COVID-19.

The chain uses TRBV28 and TRBJ1-6, with D unresolved. V gave up 3 bases and J gave up 7 bases, with 13 bases separating them. Germline V lookup: CDR1 MDHEN, CDR2 SYDVKM. The CDR3 is made up of 15 amino acids. The DNA of the CDR3 is TGTGCCAGCAGTTTGATCAAGGTCGGGAATTCACCCCTCCACTTT. This sequence encodes CASSLIKVGNSPLHF.

The rearrangement links TRBV10-3 to TRBJ2-1; 7 bases are a match to TRBD2. The CDR3 spans 14 residues. CDR1 is ENHRY and CDR2 is SYGVKD in the germline V gene. Losses at the gene ends were 4 bases for V and 0 bases for J; bases not matched to a gene: 0. In DNA, the CDR3 is TGTGCCATCAGTGCGGGGGGCTCCTACAATGAGCAGTTCTTC. This codes for CAISAGGSYNEQFF.

The J gene is TRBJ1-2, the V gene TRBV6-5, with D perhaps matching TRBD1 (5 bases). The CDR3 is made up of 14 amino acids. Per the germline V gene, CDR1 is MNHEY and CDR2 is SVGAGI. Trimming removed 0 bases at V and 7 bases at J, with 12 bases between. The CDR3 DNA reads TGTGCCAGCAGTTACTCGAAAGGGGTCGCTGGCTACACCTTC. Translation gives CASSYSKGVAGYTF.

The chain combines TRBV5-1 with TRBJ2-1; 12 bases are a match to TRBD2. Germline CDR1 SGHRS, CDR2 YFSETQ. There are 18 residues in the CDR3. V gave up 0 bases and J gave up 0 bases; unmatched junction bases: 4. The CDR3 here is CASSLGGLAGRSYNEQFF. As DNA, the CDR3 is TGCGCCAGCAGCTTGGGGGGACTAGCGGGTCGCTCCTACAATGAGCAGTTCTTC.

The rearrangement links TRBV11-2 to TRBJ2-7; tentatively, D is TRBD1 (5 bases). CDR3 length: 16 amino acids. Trimming pared 2 bases from V and 3 bases from J, leaving 17 bases between. Germline CDR1 SGHAT, CDR2 FQNNGV. The CDR3 DNA is TGTGCCAGCAGCTTACCTCTTGGGCAGGGCGGCTACGAGCAGTACTTC. As protein: CASSLPLGQGGYEQYF.

The chain uses TRBV28 and TRBJ1-3; D remains unclear. The V gene's germline CDR1 is MDHEN and CDR2 SYDVKM. V was shortened by 5 bases and J by 1 base, with 21 bases between the two germline ends. The length of the CDR3 is 18 residues. The chain's CDR3 is CASSILGGLRFSGNTIYF. The CDR3 DNA follows: TGTGCCAGCAGTATCCTCGGAGGGCTAAGGTTTTCTGGAAACACCATATATTTT.

This clone showed up just once. The gene calls are TRBV19 and TRBJ1-5; no clear D. The CDR3 has 14 residues. Germline CDR1 is LNHDA and CDR2 is SQIVND (reference sequence). V shed 7 bases and J shed 7 bases, with 17 bases lying between them. The CDR3 is CASKEVLLSQPQHF. CDR3 nucleotide sequence: TGTGCCAGTAAAGAGGTACTATTGAGCCAGCCCCAGCATTTT.

The chain recombines TRBV7-9 with TRBJ2-3; D is possibly TRBD2 (6 bases). From germline, CDR1 is SEHNR and CDR2 FQNEAQ (reference sequence). Trimming removed 3 bases from V and 0 bases from J, with 10 bases in between. CDR3 size: 15 residues. CDR3 in amino acids: CASSLRGASTDTQYF. CDR3 sequence (DNA): TGTGCCAGCAGCTTGCGGGGCGCCAGCACAGATACGCAGTATTTT.

This clone was recorded only once. The chain uses TRBV7-9 and TRBJ2-7, with 10 bases fitting TRBD1. This CDR3 comprises 16 residues. Trimming took 0 bases from V and 7 from J; bases not matched to a gene: 9. The germline CDR1 and CDR2 sequences are SEHNR and FQNEAQ (reference sequence). As DNA, the CDR3 is TGTGCCAGCAGCTTAGCTGGGACAGGGGTTGCGGGTGAGCAGTACTTC. Translated, it gives CASSLAGTGVAGEQYF.

The rearrangement uses TRBV10-1 and TRBJ2-2; no definite D call. The CDR3 contains 12 residues. Deletions cut 8 bases from V and 1 base from J, with 5 bases between. Per germline, CDR1 WNHNN and CDR2 SYGVQD (reference sequence). This chain's CDR3 is CASSRNTGELFF. The DNA of the CDR3 is TGCGCCAGCTCCAGGAACACCGGGGAGCTGTTTTTT.

This clone was recorded only once. V usage is TRBV7-3 and J usage is TRBJ1-6; D is undetermined. V lost 4 bases, J lost 8 bases, and 9 bases lay in between. The CDR3 has 13 residues. In germline, CDR1 is SGHTA, CDR2 FQGTGA. The CDR3 nucleotides read TGTGCCAGCAGCTCAGACTGGGATTCACCCCTCCACTTT. This sequence encodes CASSSDWDSPLHF.

The rearrangement uses TRBV3-1 (or the pseudogene TRBV3-2) and TRBJ2-2; 7 bases line up with TRBD1. The germline V gene encodes CDR1 LGHDT and CDR2 YNNKEL (reference sequence). The CDR3 has 14 residues. V lost 5 bases, J lost 5 bases, and 5 bases stayed unmatched. CDR3 DNA sequence: TGTGCCAGCAGCTATGGGACAGATACCGGGGAGCTGTTTTTT. It encodes CASSYGTDTGELFF.

The V and J genes are TRBV12-3 or TRBV12-4 and TRBJ2-5; 7 nucleotides match TRBD2. Trimming at V came to 1 base and at J to 4 bases, leaving 0 bases not matched to a gene. The CDR3 covers 13 residues. The CDR3 DNA is TGTGCCAGCAGTTTAGGCGGGGGAGAGACCCAGTACTTC. Translating gives CASSLGGGETQYF.

The chain has TRBV2 and TRBJ2-1; possibly TRBD2 for D (7 bases). Germline values: CDR1 SNHLY, CDR2 FYNNEI. CDR3 length equals 15 residues. V lost 4 bases and J lost 6, with 16 bases in between. The DNA of the CDR3 is TGTGCCAGCAGTGTGGGGGGGGGCGCGAGCAATGAGCAGTTCTTC. It is translated as CASSVGGGASNEQFF. Combining the CDR3 with reference TRBV2 and TRBJ2-1 gives the whole variable domain EPEVTQTPSHQVTQMGQEVILRCVPISNHLYFYWYRQILGQKVEFLVSFYNNEISEKSEIFDDQFSVERPDGSNFTLKIRSTKLEDSAMYFCASSVGGGASNEQFFGPGTRLTVL.

The table lists this clone with a few counts. The chain carries TRBV7-2 and TRBJ1-2; no firm D call. This CDR3 has 15 residues. V was shortened by 1 base and J by 1 base, with 10 bases between the two germline ends. Looked up from germline, CDR1 is SGHTA and CDR2 is FQGNSA. CDR3 coding DNA: TGTGCCAGCAGCTTAGGGAGTCAGTTTAACTATGGCTACACCTTC. Amino acids: CASSLGSQFNYGYTF.

This chain links TRBV10-3 with TRBJ2-7, with D possibly matching TRBD1 (6 bases). The CDR3 spans 13 residues. The V gene's germline CDR1 is ENHRY and CDR2 SYGVKD. Trimming left V 4 bases short and J 4 bases short, with 11 bases between. Here the CDR3 DNA reads TGTGCCATCAGTGTGGGCAGGGGTTACGAGCAGTACTTC. Amino acids: CAISVGRGYEQYF.

V and J are TRBV30 and TRBJ1-6; D is perhaps TRBD1 (6 bases). Trimming cost V 4 bases and J 7 bases, with 14 bases left between them. The CDR3 is 14 amino acids. Germline V lookup: CDR1 GTSNPN, CDR2 SVGIG (reference sequence). CDR3 residues: CAWNWAGANSPLHF. The CDR3 DNA sequence: TGTGCCTGGAACTGGGCAGGGGCAAATTCACCCCTCCACTTT.

The chain has TRBV30 and TRBJ1-6, with D hard to call. This CDR3 has 13 residues. V was cut by 0 bases and J by 11 bases, with 11 bases left in between. From germline, CDR1 is GTSNPN and CDR2 SVGIG (reference sequence). The CDR3 here is CAWSVDTTTPLHF. As DNA, the CDR3 is TGTGCCTGGAGTGTAGATACGACAACACCCCTCCACTTT.

The genes are TRBV3-1 (or the pseudogene TRBV3-2) and TRBJ1-6; TRBD1 matches 10 bases. With V trimmed by 5 bases and J by 0 bases, 7 bases remained unmatched. CDR3 length: 18 amino acids. CDR1 and CDR2 from the germline V gene are LGHDT and YNNKEL (reference sequence). The CDR3 sequence is CASSRQGARSSYNSPLHF. The DNA for the CDR3 is TGTGCCAGCAGCAGACAGGGGGCTAGGAGCTCCTATAATTCACCCCTCCACTTT.

The chain links TRBV24-1 to TRBJ1-5; a possible D gene is TRBD1 (6 bases). V lost 9 bases to trimming and J lost 2 bases, with 19 bases between them. CDR3 size: 16 residues. From germline, CDR1 is KGHDR and CDR2 SFDVKD. This CDR3 is CATSDGWGRGNQPQHF. The CDR3 nucleotides are TGTGCCACCTCGGATGGATGGGGGCGAGGCAATCAGCCCCAGCATTTT.

This clone came up once. CDR3 in amino acids: CASSLSSGFNEKLFF. The CDR3 DNA is TGTGCCAGCAGCTTATCGTCGGGGTTTAATGAAAAACTGTTTTTT. This chain links TRBV7-9 with TRBJ1-4, with no clear D. V lost 2 bases and J lost 4, with 11 bases in between. The CDR3 is made up of 15 amino acids. CDR1 is SEHNR and CDR2 is FQNEAQ in the germline V gene (reference sequence).

V gene TRBV15 combines with J gene TRBJ1-1; 8 bases match TRBD1. CDR1 is LNHNV and CDR2 is YYDKDF in the germline V gene (reference sequence). The CDR3 has 15 residues. V lost 6 bases to trimming and J lost 3 bases; unmatched junction nucleotides: 9. CDR3 bases: TGTGCCACCAGGCCAAACAGGGGGGCTTACACTGAAGCTTTCTTT. Translating gives CATRPNRGAYTEAFF.

The chain combines TRBV12-3 or TRBV12-4 with TRBJ2-5, with D unclear. Trimming took 2 bases from V and 7 from J, leaving 5 bases between them. This CDR3 has 11 amino acids. CDR3 region: CASSLKRTQYF. The CDR3, as DNA: TGTGCCAGCAGTTTAAAGAGGACCCAGTACTTC.